This T cell receptor beta chain came from a study of beta chain features in type 1 diabetes (dated by TCRdb to 2016 to 2019). For context, the study as a whole: Patients and healthy donors did not differ in mean age, gender distribution, total cell number or subset yield. A total of 107,917,701 sorted cells were examined across all samples, and RNA yield correlated strongly with the number of cells per subset. In the study, TCRB repertoires of sorted circulating CD4+ T cell subsets from recently diagnosed type 1 diabetes patients were compared with those of matched healthy donors. Naive and central memory subsets were obtained from all 30 or so donors, but regulatory and stem cell-like memory subsets were isolated from only 8 patients and 8 healthy donors. Broad study findings and their caveats: Because the HLA sub-analyses included only small numbers of individuals, any influence of HLA type on TCRB rearrangement was left unresolved. Because cDNA was sequenced instead of genomic DNA, highly expressing activated cells could be over-represented, though the groups showed no difference in activation or CD3 levels. Naive, central memory and regulatory TCRB repertoires appeared to be more alike among patients than among healthy donors. In all four CD4+ subsets, TCRB CDR3 length was moderately but significantly shorter in type 1 diabetes patients. PCR may preferentially amplify shorter templates, but because patient and control samples were amplified and corrected together, any resulting skew would affect both groups equally. Fewer insertions and more nucleotide deletions at VDJ recombination sites were observed in patients with type 1 diabetes, implying thymic rearrangement abnormalities.

A single peripheral blood draw of about 116 mL on average was collected from each donor into heparinised tubes. A BD FACSAria II was used to sort naive, central memory, regulatory and stem cell-like memory CD4+ T cells with a panel that included CD45RO, CCR7, CD25, CD127, CD95 and CD27. Purity was above 98% for every sorted population. PBMCs were separated immediately by Lymphoprep density gradient centrifugation and were stained directly, without being cultured. So that batch effects would be minimized, each experiment stained and sorted samples in pairs, pairing one healthy donor with one patient. This clone was recorded a few times. The specificity of this receptor is unknown. No base quality information exists; no much larger clone differs at one position. CDR1 and CDR2 (SGHTA, FQGTGA) derive from the germline V gene. Spanning cysteine to phenylalanine, the CDR3 consists of 16 amino acids. The DNA shown is the 48-base CDR3, in frame from base 1. V is trimmed back by 5 bases and J by 6 bases, and the junction contains 11 bases that no gene match accounts for.

The entire isolated RNA was reverse transcribed using the High Capacity cDNA Reverse Transcription Kit, and thus expressed TCRB transcripts were sequenced. Deep immunoSEQ sequencing was performed on naive, central memory and regulatory T cell samples, with an average of around 3.4 million total reads per sample. Sorted cells were lysed in RLT buffer, and RNA was extracted using DNase-treated RNeasy Micro or Mini kits according to cell number. To prevent cross-contamination, every cell subset was processed on its own, while patient and healthy donor samples were processed together. The immunoSEQ multiplex PCR was used to amplify TCRB sequences from cDNA, generating 87-bp fragments that spanned the CDR3 region. Sequencing of the amplicons was performed on the Illumina HiSeq platform. On the study's bioinformatics: PCR bias was corrected computationally using synthetic template baselines, and reads within Hamming distance 2 were collapsed, with unmergeable singletons discarded. By aligning reads against IMGT, V, D and J genes, CDR3 length, and insertions or deletions at six rearrangement sites were assigned. Clonotype counts were normalized to sorted cell number within each subset before computing true diversity and Gini coefficients with the tcR R package. The overlap coefficient, calculated on TCRB nucleotide sequences, was used to measure repertoire sharing. Here the immuneACCESS table is served through TCRdb, limited to in-frame sequences with V and J called. Missing clones are a known gap in these copies; in checked studies unresolved V genes cover under half, and the rest lacks a known reason. D and trimming come from the DNA, and the V and J calls and clone size come from that table. Within this sample are some 180,000 clones, with approximately 13% of them counted one time only. The leading ten clones occupy approximately 0.62% of the sample.

Material: central memory CD4+ T cells from blood. This TCR was sampled from a young woman in good health. The chain links TRBV7-3 with TRBJ2-1, with TRBD2 identical over 9 junction bases. CDR3 reads: CASSPNSASGANEQFF. The DNA is as follows: TGTGCCAGCAGCCCCAATTCCGCTAGCGGGGCCAATGAGCAGTTCTTC.